The source of this T cell receptor (beta chain) is a study of cytomegalovirus exposure and HLA in healthy donors. The germline V gene encodes CDR1 SGHDT and CDR2 YYEEEE. The CDR3 covers 15 residues. V was clipped by 0 bases and J by 9 bases; unmatched bases: 12. Concerning this clone: Its antigen is as yet unknown.

Only in-frame clones appear in the TCRdb table, and some are missing; sequencing was by immunoSEQ multiplex PCR. The repertoire holds 180,000 or so clones, 87% seen once, with 1.4% in the top ten. Study outcomes and limitations: A few chains tied to CMV proved CMV antigen-specific in vitro.

Input material: PBMCs. The rearrangement links TRBV5-6 to TRBJ2-7, with TRBD1 matching over 7 bases. The sequence was collected from a woman between 25 and 40 years old in good health and CMV-seronegative. The DNA of the CDR3 is TGTGCCAGCAGCTTGGAAGCGATTCGACAGGGTGGGCAGTACTTC. Residues: CASSLEAIRQGGQYF.